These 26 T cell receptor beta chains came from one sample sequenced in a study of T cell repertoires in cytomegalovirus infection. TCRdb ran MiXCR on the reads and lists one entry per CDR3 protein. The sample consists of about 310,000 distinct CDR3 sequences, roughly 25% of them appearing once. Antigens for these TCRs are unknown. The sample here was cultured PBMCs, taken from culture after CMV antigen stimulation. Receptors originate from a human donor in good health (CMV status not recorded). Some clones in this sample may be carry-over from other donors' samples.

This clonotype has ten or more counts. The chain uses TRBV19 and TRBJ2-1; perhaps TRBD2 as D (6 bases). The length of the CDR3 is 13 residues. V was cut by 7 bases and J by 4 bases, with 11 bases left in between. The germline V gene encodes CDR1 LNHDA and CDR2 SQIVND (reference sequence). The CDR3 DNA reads TGTGCCAGTAAGGGGAGGAGGTACAATGAGCAGTTCTTC. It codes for CASKGRRYNEQFF.

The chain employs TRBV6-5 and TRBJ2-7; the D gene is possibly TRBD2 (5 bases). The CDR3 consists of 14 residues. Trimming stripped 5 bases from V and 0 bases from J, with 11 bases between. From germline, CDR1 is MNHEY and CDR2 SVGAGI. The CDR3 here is CASSQGLSSYEQYF. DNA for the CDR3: TGTGCCAGCAGTCAAGGACTGAGCTCCTACGAGCAGTACTTC.

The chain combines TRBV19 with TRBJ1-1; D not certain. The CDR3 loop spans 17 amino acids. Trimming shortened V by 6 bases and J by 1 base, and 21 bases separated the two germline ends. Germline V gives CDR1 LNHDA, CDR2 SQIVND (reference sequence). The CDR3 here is CASSPPRPPDRNTEAFF. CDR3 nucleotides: TGTGCCAGTAGCCCCCCCCGACCCCCGGACCGGAACACTGAAGCTTTCTTT.

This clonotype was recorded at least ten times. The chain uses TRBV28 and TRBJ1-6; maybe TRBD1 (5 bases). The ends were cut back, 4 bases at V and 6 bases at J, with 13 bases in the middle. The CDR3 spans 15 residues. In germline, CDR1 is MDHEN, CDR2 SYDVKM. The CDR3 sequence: CASSSGMGGNSPLHF. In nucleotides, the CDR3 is TGTGCCAGCAGTTCAGGCATGGGGGGTAATTCACCCCTCCACTTT.

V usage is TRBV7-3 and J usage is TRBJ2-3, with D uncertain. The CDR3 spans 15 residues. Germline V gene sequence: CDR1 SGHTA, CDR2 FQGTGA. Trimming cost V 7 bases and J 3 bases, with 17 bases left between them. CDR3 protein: CASTSTGAGTDTQYF. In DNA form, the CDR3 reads TGTGCCAGCACTTCAACCGGAGCTGGAACAGATACGCAGTATTTT.

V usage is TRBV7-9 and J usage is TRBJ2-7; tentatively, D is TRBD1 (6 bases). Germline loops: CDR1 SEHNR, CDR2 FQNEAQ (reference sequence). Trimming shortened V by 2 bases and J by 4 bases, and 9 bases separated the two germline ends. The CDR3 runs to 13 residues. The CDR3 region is CASSLSGDYEQYF. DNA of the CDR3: TGTGCCAGCAGCTTATCAGGGGATTACGAGCAGTACTTC.

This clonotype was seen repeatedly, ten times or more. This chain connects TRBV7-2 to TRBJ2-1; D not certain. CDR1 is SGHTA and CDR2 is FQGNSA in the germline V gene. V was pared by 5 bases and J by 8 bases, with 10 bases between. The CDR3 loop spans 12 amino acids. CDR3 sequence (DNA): TGTGCCAGCAGCCCACTTGGGGATGAGCAGTTCTTC. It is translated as CASSPLGDEQFF.

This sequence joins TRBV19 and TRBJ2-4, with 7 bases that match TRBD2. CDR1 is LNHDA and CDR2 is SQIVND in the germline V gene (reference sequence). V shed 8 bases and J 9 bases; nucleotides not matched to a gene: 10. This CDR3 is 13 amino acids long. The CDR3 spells CASAGLGGSIQYF. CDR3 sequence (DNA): TGTGCCAGTGCAGGATTAGGCGGGAGCATTCAGTACTTC.

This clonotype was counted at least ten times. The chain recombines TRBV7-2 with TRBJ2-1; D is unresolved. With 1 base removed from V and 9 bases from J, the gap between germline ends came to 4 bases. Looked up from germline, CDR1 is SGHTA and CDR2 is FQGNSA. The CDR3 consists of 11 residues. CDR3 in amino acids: CASSLGFEQFF. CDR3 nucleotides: TGTGCCAGCAGCTTAGGTTTTGAGCAGTTCTTC.

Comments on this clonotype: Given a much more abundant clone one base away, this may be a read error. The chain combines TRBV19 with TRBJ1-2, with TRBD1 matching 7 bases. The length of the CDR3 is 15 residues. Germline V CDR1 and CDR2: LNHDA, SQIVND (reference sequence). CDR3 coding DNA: TGTGCCAGTAGTACGATCGACAGGGCAAACTATGGCCACACCTTC. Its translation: CASSTIDRANYGHTF.

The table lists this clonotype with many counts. The CDR3 DNA sequence: TGTGCCAGCAGCCCCCGACAGGGGAGAGGAAACACCATATATTTT. Protein: CASSPRQGRGNTIYF. The chain employs TRBV7-2 and TRBJ1-3, with 8 bases identical to TRBD1. The CDR3 runs to 15 residues. The junction had 7 bases not matched to a gene; V was cut back by 5 bases and J by 4 bases. Germline CDR1 SGHTA, CDR2 FQGNSA.

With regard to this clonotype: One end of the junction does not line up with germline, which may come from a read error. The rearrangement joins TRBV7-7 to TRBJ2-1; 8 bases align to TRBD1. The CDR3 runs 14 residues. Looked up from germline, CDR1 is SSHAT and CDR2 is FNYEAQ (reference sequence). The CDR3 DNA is TGTGCTAGCAGCCAACAGGGGGAGGACCATGAGCAGTTCTTC. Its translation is CASSQQGEDHEQFF.

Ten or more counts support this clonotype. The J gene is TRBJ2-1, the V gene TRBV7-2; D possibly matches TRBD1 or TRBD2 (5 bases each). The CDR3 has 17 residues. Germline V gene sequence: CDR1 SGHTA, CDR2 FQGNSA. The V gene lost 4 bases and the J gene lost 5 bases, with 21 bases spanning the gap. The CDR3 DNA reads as TGTGCCAGCAGCTCCAACGAATTCCCCGGGACGAACAATGAGCAGTTCTTC. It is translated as CASSSNEFPGTNNEQFF.

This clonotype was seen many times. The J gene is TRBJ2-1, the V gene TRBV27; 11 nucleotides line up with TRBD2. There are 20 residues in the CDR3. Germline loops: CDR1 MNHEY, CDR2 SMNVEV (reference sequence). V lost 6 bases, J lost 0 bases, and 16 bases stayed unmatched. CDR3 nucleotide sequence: TGTGCCAGCAGCCGACGAGCTAGCGGGAGGCTAGCGAGCTCCTACAATGAGCAGTTCTTC. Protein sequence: CASSRRASGRLASSYNEQFF.

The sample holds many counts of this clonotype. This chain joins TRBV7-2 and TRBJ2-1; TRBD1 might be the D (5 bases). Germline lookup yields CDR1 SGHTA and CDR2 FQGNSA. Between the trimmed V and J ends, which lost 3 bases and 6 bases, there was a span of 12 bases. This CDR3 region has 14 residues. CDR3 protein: CASSFRGRGNEQFF. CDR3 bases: TGTGCCAGCAGCTTCCGCGGAAGGGGCAATGAGCAGTTCTTC.

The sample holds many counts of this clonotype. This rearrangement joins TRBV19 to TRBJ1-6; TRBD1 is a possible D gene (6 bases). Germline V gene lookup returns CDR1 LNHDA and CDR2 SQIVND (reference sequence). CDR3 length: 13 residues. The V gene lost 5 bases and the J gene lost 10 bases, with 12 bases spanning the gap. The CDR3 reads CASSPGAGSPLHF. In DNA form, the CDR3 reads TGTGCCAGTAGTCCAGGGGCGGGGTCACCCCTCCACTTT. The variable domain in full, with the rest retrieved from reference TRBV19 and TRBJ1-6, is DGGITQSPKYLFRKEGQNVTLSCEQNLNHDAMYWYRQDPGQGLRLIYYSQIVNDFQKGDIAEGYSVSREKKESFPLTVTSAQKNPTAFYLCASSPGAGSPLHFGNGTRLTVT.

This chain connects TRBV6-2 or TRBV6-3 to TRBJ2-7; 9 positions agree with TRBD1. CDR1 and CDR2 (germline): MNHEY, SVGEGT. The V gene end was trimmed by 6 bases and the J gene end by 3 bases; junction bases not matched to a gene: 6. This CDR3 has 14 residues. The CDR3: CASSRQGGDYEQYV. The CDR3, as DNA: TGTGCCAGCAGCCGACAGGGGGGTGACTACGAGCAGTACGTC.

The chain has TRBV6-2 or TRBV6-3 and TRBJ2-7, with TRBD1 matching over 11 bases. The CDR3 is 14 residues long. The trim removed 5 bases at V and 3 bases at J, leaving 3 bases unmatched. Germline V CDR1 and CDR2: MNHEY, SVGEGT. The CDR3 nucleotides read TGTGCCAGCAGTCGGGGACAGGGGGACTACGAGCAGTACGTC. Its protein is CASSRGQGDYEQYV.

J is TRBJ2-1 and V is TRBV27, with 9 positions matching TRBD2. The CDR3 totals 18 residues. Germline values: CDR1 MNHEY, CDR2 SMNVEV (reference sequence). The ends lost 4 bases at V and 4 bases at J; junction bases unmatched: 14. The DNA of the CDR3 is TGTGCCAGCAGTTCACCGACTAGCGGAGGGGCAAAGTACAATGAGCAGTTCTTC. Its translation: CASSSPTSGGAKYNEQFF.

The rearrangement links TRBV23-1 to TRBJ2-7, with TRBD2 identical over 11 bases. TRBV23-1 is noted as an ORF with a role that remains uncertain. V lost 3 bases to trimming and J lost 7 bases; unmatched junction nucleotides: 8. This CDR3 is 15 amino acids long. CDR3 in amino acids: CASSQLTGTSGEQYV. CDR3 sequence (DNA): TGCGCCAGCAGTCAGCTTACCGGGACTAGCGGAGAGCAGTACGTC.

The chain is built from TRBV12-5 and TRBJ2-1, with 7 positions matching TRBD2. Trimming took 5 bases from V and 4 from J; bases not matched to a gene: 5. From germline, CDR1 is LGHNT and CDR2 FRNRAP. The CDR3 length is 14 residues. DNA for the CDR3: TGTGCTAGTGGTGAGAGCGGGACGTACAATGAGCAGTTCTTC. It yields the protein CASGESGTYNEQFF.

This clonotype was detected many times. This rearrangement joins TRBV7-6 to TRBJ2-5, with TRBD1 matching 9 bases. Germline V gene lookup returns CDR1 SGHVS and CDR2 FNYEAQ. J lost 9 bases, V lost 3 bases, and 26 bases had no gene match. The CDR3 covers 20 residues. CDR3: CASSFTPGQGLSATNQAQYF. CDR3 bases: TGTGCCAGCAGCTTTACCCCGGGACAGGGTTTATCCGCTACTAATCAGGCCCAGTACTTC. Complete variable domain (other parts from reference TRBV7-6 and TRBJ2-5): GAGVSQSPRYKVTKRGQDVALRCDPISGHVSLYWYRQALGQGPEFLTYFNYEAQQDKSGLPNDRFSAERPEGSISTLTIQRTEQRDSAMYRCASSFTPGQGLSATNQAQYFGPGTRLLVL.

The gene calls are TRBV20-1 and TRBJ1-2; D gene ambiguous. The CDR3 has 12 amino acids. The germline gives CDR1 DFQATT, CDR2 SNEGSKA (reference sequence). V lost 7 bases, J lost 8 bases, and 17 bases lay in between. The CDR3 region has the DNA TGCAGTGTGCTCCTTACTCTCGTGGGCTACACCTTC. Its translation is CSVLLTLVGYTF.

The CDR3 protein is CSARAVADTQYF. CDR3 DNA sequence: TGCAGTGCTAGAGCGGTGGCAGATACGCAGTATTTT. The chain is built from TRBV20-1 and TRBJ2-3; no firm D call. CDR1 and CDR2 (germline): DFQATT, SNEGSKA (reference sequence). The CDR3 spans 12 residues. V lost 1 base to trimming and J lost 4 bases, with 6 bases between them.

CDR3 region: CASRDSNDNEQFF. In nucleotides, the CDR3 is TGTGCCAGCAGGGACTCTAACGACAATGAGCAGTTCTTC. The chain employs TRBV6-6 and TRBJ2-1, with D possibly matching TRBD2 (5 bases). CDR1 is MNHNY, CDR2 SVGAGI, per germline (reference sequence). CDR3 length: 13 amino acids. The ends were cut back, 6 bases at V and 5 bases at J, with 11 bases in the middle.

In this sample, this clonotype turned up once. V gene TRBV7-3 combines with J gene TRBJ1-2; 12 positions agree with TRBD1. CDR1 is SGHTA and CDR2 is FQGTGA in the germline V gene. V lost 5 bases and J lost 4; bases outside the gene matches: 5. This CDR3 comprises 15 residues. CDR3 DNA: TGTGCCAGCAGCCCGGGACAGGGGGCCCCCTATGGCTACACCTTC. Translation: CASSPGQGAPYGYTF. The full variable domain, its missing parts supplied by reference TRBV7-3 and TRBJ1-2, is GAGVSQTPSNKVTEKGKYVELRCDPISGHTALYWYRQSLGQGPEFLIYFQGTGAADDSGLPNDRFFAVRPEGSVSTLKIQRTERGDSAVYLCASSPGQGAPYGYTFGSGTRLTVV.